This TCR beta chain was documented in a study of T cells after yellow fever vaccination. Study details: Fractions of limited cellularity were prepared by means of SMART-Seq v4 Ultra Low Input. Notes on the study in general: Within FACS-sorted repertoires, abundant clonotypes contaminating from the bulk population could be present.

On this clonotype itself: Antigen unknown.

Template switching by 5'RACE produced TCR cDNA, adding a universal primer site and UMIs. TCRdb reprocessed the 5' RACE reads with MiXCR, giving one entry per CDR3 protein. The table has some 320,000 distinct CDR3 sequences, 3.5% to 4.5% seen once. Per germline, CDR1 LGHNA and CDR2 YSLEER. Trimming removed 0 bases from V and 2 bases from J, with 8 bases in between. The CDR3 is 15 amino acids. The rearrangement uses TRBV4-3 and TRBJ2-1; D is possibly TRBD2 (6 bases). This clonotype was sampled from a man aged 18 to 30 who received the YFV17D yellow fever vaccine. The material sequenced was PBMCs, taken 15 days after the yellow fever booster vaccination. CDR3 in DNA: TGCGCCAGCAGCCAAGAACTAGCCCCCTACAATGAGCAGTTCTTC. Protein product: CASSQELAPYNEQFF.